This entry concerns a single TCR beta chain. This entry is derived from a study of blood T cell repertoires in COVID-19. At the level of the study: Sites across the United States, Italy and Spain contributed samples from acute and convalescent COVID-19. Sources were T cells, B-cell-depleted T cells, or PBMCs; the material itself was cDNA or gDNA.

Trimming took off 3 bases at V and 11 bases at J, with 28 bases between the two ends. This CDR3 region has 17 residues. As originally analysed: Reference gene primers were amplified, and this amplification served to estimate nucleated cell counts. Only in-frame clones appear in the TCRdb table, and some are missing; sequencing was by immunoSEQ multiplex PCR. V, J and clone size derive from that table, while D and trimming were established from the DNA sequence. The data contain approximately 24,000 clones, around 86% of them seen just once; the ten biggest clones take up 8.3%. The sample comprised peripheral blood. This clonotype was sampled from a man in his fifties or sixties with active COVID-19. V is TRBV23-1 and J is TRBJ1-1; D is perhaps TRBD1 (6 bases). TRBV23-1 is labeled an ORF, and its function is uncertain. The CDR3 sequence is CASSHSQHPTGPCAAFF. The CDR3 DNA reads TGCGCCAGCAGTCATTCCCAGCATCCGACAGGCCCGTGTGCGGCTTTCTTT.